This T cell receptor beta chain originates from a study of Graves' ophthalmopathy and Graves' hyperthyroidism. General study points: With a specificity of 72.22% and a sensitivity of around 71%, the model predicted ophthalmopathy progression. A model of 13 signatures distinguished ophthalmopathy from stable hyperthyroidism at around 90% sensitivity and 81.08% specificity.

Researchers took RNA transcripts and amplified TCR beta CDR3 regions from them. Amplification began with first-round RT-PCR using HTBI primers, then second-round multiplex PCR was performed. TCRdb passed the multiplex PCR reads through MiXCR, listing each CDR3 protein once. The repertoire consists of 300,000 to 400,000 distinct CDR3 sequences, with about 15% occurring once and the leading ten covering roughly 2.3%. Concerning this clonotype itself: No antigen is known for it. The junction departs from the called germline gene at one end, perhaps through a read error.

This TCR came from an adult woman with stable Graves' hyperthyroidism. Sequenced input: peripheral blood.

The CDR3 DNA reads as TGTGCCATCAACAACCTCAACAGTGACGATCAGTACTTC. Encoded protein: CAINNLNSDDQYF. The rearrangement links TRBV10-3 to TRBJ2-7, with D unclear. The CDR3 covers 13 residues. The germline V gene encodes CDR1 ENHRY and CDR2 SYGVKD.